This T cell receptor beta chain was recorded in a study of blood T cell repertoires in COVID-19. V lost 3 bases and J lost 8; bases outside the gene matches: 18. The germline gives CDR1 KGHDR, CDR2 SFDVKD. CDR3 length: 18 residues. In the study's own analysis: Reference gene primer amplification in the assay estimated nucleated cell counts. Profiling relied on immunoSEQ multiplex PCR, and the TCRdb table lists in-frame clones only, not all of them. D and trimming were read from the DNA, whereas the V and J calls and clone size are those reported in that table. The table has some 190,000 clones, around 85% seen once.

This clonotype was obtained from a human donor with active or convalescent COVID-19. The donor label of this sample is uncertain. The rearrangement links TRBV24-1 to TRBJ1-2, with 9 bases aligning to TRBD1. Source material: peripheral blood. DNA of the CDR3: TGTGCCACCAGTGATCCCCCTTACGACAGGGGGGATTTCAGGGGCTACACCTTC. It translates to CATSDPPYDRGDFRGYTF.